These 17 T cell receptor beta chains share one sample of origin, sequenced in a study of patients and donors after allogeneic stem cell transplantation. TCRdb re-derived calls from the RT-PCR reads in MiXCR, one entry per CDR3 protein. This sample has around 8,800 distinct CDR3 sequences, with about 4% found just once. The material sequenced was blood, either unsorted or a sorted T cell fraction (not recorded which). The origin of the receptors is a human donor who was either an allogeneic HSCT recipient or a stem cell or donor lymphocyte infusion donor (not recorded which). It is not recorded whose cells these are; they may come from a transplant donor.

This clonotype was counted ten times or more. The rearrangement links TRBV10-3 to TRBJ1-5; maybe TRBD1 (5 bases). Germline values: CDR1 ENHRY, CDR2 SYGVKD. The CDR3 spans 16 residues. V gave up 8 bases and J gave up 0 bases, with 17 bases separating them. CDR3 sequence reads: CAISLGGIYSNQPQHF. The CDR3 nucleotides read TGTGCCATCTCCCTGGGGGGGATTTATAGCAATCAGCCCCAGCATTTT.

By frequency in the sample, this clonotype is medium-sized. The V gene is TRBV7-8, the J gene TRBJ1-1; a weak D match, TRBD1 (5 bases). From germline, CDR1 is SGHVS and CDR2 FQNEAQ. This CDR3 has 16 residues. The ends were cut back, 5 bases at V and 1 base at J, with 17 bases in the middle. The CDR3 DNA reads as TGTGCCAGCAGCCTTCGGGGACGAACAACGAACACTGAAGCTTTCTTT. It translates to CASSLRGRTTNTEAFF.

This clonotype is medium-sized within its sample. V gene TRBV24-1 combines with J gene TRBJ2-7; D might be TRBD1 or TRBD2, each matching 6 bases. The germline gives CDR1 KGHDR, CDR2 SFDVKD. This CDR3 is 12 amino acids long. The ends were cut back, 12 bases at V and 5 bases at J, with 16 bases in the middle. The CDR3: CAVGGTIDEQYF. The CDR3 DNA follows: TGTGCCGTCGGCGGGACAATTGACGAGCAGTACTTC.

This clonotype qualifies as medium-sized. The chain carries TRBV12-3 or TRBV12-4 and TRBJ2-6; TRBD2 is a possible D gene (6 bases). This CDR3 has 15 amino acids. Trimming shortened V by 8 bases and J by 2 bases, and 13 bases separated the two germline ends. The CDR3 is CASSRRGAGANVLTF. CDR3 sequence (DNA): TGTGCCAGCTCCAGGCGGGGCGCTGGGGCCAACGTCCTGACTTTC.

This clonotype was observed at least ten times. This chain joins TRBV28 and TRBJ2-5; no clear D gene. The germline V gene has CDR1 MDHEN and CDR2 SYDVKM. The CDR3 sequence is 13 residues long. Trimming removed 7 bases at V and 2 bases at J, with 11 bases between. DNA of the CDR3: TGTGCCAGCACCAAGACGGTACAAGAGACCCAGTACTTC. Residues: CASTKTVQETQYF.

This clonotype was seen repeatedly, ten times or more. The chain joins TRBV27 to TRBJ1-1; the D is unclear. Trimming pared 5 bases from V and 2 bases from J, leaving 18 bases between. Per the germline V gene, CDR1 is MNHEY and CDR2 is SMNVEV (reference sequence). The CDR3 is made up of 16 amino acids. DNA of the CDR3: TGTGCCAGCAGTCGACCCCCCTACCACTCCAACACTGAAGCTTTCTTT. It specifies CASSRPPYHSNTEAFF.

The sample holds many counts of this clonotype. The CDR3 DNA reads as TGTGCCAGCAGCTTTGGGGGGGGAGAGCAGTTCTTC. It encodes CASSFGGGEQFF. The rearrangement joins TRBV7-8 to TRBJ2-1; 7 positions agree with TRBD2. V lost 3 bases and J lost 10; bases outside the gene matches: 3. The CDR3 consists of 12 residues. Germline V gene data show CDR1 as SGHVS and CDR2 as FQNEAQ. The full variable domain, its missing parts supplied by reference TRBV7-8 and TRBJ2-1, is GAGVSQSPRYKVAKRGQDVALRCDPISGHVSLFWYQQALGQGPEFLTYFQNEAQLDKSGLPSDRFFAERPEGSVSTLKIQRTQQEDSAVYLCASSFGGGEQFFGPGTRLTVL.

This clonotype was observed many times. This sequence joins TRBV6-2 or TRBV6-3 and TRBJ2-5, with 10 positions matching TRBD2. V trimming: 4 bases; J trimming: 6 bases; junction bases outside the gene matches: 8. The germline gives CDR1 MNHEY, CDR2 SVGEGT. The CDR3 loop spans 15 amino acids. DNA for the CDR3: TGTGCCAGCAGTTCAAGCGGGAGGGCCGTTAAGACCCAGTACTTC. This translates into CASSSSGRAVKTQYF.

There are a few counts of this clonotype. The chain is built from TRBV4-3 and TRBJ2-3; TRBD2 aligns across 7 bases. Germline V CDR1 and CDR2: LGHNA, YSLEER. V lost 0 bases to trimming and J lost 2 bases; unmatched junction nucleotides: 5. This CDR3 is 16 amino acids long. Written as DNA, the CDR3 is TGCGCCAGCAGCCAAGATGAAGCGGGGTACACAGATACGCAGTATTTT. This translates into CASSQDEAGYTDTQYF.

This clonotype came up many times. This chain joins TRBV7-3 and TRBJ2-1; 7 positions match TRBD2. V shed 1 base and J 6 bases; nucleotides not matched to a gene: 0. Germline lookup yields CDR1 SGHTA and CDR2 FQGTGA. The CDR3 totals 13 residues. The CDR3 DNA reads as TGTGCCAGCAGCTTAAGGACTAGCAATGAGCAGTTCTTC. This codes for CASSLRTSNEQFF.

This clonotype was recorded at least ten times. The chain couples TRBV6-2 or TRBV6-3 to TRBJ2-7, with D possibly matching TRBD2 (5 bases). With 6 bases removed from V and 6 bases from J, the gap between germline ends came to 24 bases. In germline, CDR1 is MNHEY, CDR2 SVGEGT. This CDR3 is built from 16 residues. The DNA of the CDR3 is TGTGCCAGCAGCTCCGCCTCTCTAGGAGGTGGTTCCGAGCAGTACTTC. This translates into CASSSASLGGGSEQYF.

This clonotype was detected many times. The genes are TRBV20-1 and TRBJ2-7; the D is unclear. This CDR3 is 13 amino acids long. Deletions cut 2 bases from V and 0 bases from J, with 8 bases between. Germline CDR1 is DFQATT and CDR2 is SNEGSKA (reference sequence). CDR3 in amino acids: CSARKGLSYEQYF. The DNA of the CDR3 is TGCAGTGCTAGAAAAGGTCTCTCCTACGAGCAGTACTTC.

This clonotype was counted many times. V gene TRBV6-5 combines with J gene TRBJ1-6, with 10 bases aligning to TRBD1. The CDR3 totals 18 residues. V was pared by 3 bases and J by 0 bases, with 5 bases of the junction left unmatched. Germline lookup yields CDR1 MNHEY and CDR2 SVGAGI. The CDR3 DNA is TGTGCCAGCAGTTATAGGGGACAGGGGAGCTCCTATAATTCACCCCTCCACTTT. Translating gives CASSYRGQGSSYNSPLHF.

This clonotype was observed at least ten times. This chain links TRBV4-3 with TRBJ1-1, with a tentative D call TRBD1 (6 bases). The CDR3 extends over 15 amino acids. Germline V gene sequence: CDR1 LGHNA, CDR2 YSLEER. Trimming took 4 bases from V and 5 from J, leaving 17 bases between them. The CDR3 DNA sequence: TGCGCCAGCAGCCCGTACGGGGGGCTGGGGACTGAAGCTTTCTTT. It is translated as CASSPYGGLGTEAFF.

This clonotype qualifies as medium-sized. The chain links TRBV5-1 to TRBJ1-1; 7 positions agree with TRBD1. The CDR3 length is 14 residues. Germline lookup yields CDR1 SGHRS and CDR2 YFSETQ. J gave up 5 bases and V 1 base, and 5 bases lay outside the gene matches. The CDR3 protein is CASSLSGGRTEAFF. The CDR3 nucleotides are TGCGCCAGCAGCTTGTCAGGGGGAAGGACTGAAGCTTTCTTT.

This clonotype is classed as large. The chain uses TRBV5-5 and TRBJ2-2; D not resolved. The CDR3 has 14 residues. Trimming cost V 0 bases and J 10 bases, with 13 bases left between them. From germline, CDR1 is SGHKS and CDR2 YYEKEE (reference sequence). This chain's CDR3 is CASSLEVNIEELFF. CDR3 bases: TGTGCCAGCAGCTTGGAGGTCAATATTGAGGAGCTGTTTTTT.

By share, this clonotype ranks as medium-sized. The chain employs TRBV20-1 and TRBJ2-2; 8 positions match TRBD2. V dropped 6 bases and J dropped 5; count of bases not matched to a gene: 8. The CDR3 consists of 14 residues. Germline values: CDR1 DFQATT, CDR2 SNEGSKA (reference sequence). The CDR3 sequence: CSAVSGTQTGELFF. In DNA, the CDR3 is TGCAGTGCAGTTAGCGGGACCCAAACCGGGGAGCTGTTTTTT.